The 2 T cell receptor beta chains listed next were all sequenced from one sample in a study of follicular helper T cells after annual influenza vaccination (dated 2017 in TCRdb). In the paper's terms, the time point label means: 2015-2016 season, pre-vaccination. The library was built by means of the immunoSEQ multiplex PCR assay. TCRdb mirrors the immuneACCESS table, restricted to in-frame sequences. Some clones are absent from its copies; in checked studies, under half trace to an unresolved V gene, and the reason for the others is unknown. Across this sample there are around 6,700 clones, with 75% to 85% seen only once. The leading ten clones occupy around 0.73% of the sample. Sequencing was performed on CXCR5- memory CD4+ T cells sorted from blood, taken on the day of influenza vaccination. The cell subset or site label, read with the paper, signifies: CXCR5- memory CD4 T cells. The receptors were gathered from an adult who received the influenza vaccine.

This clone was counted once. This chain links TRBV7-8 with TRBJ1-5; 12 bases map to TRBD1. Germline loops: CDR1 SGHVS, CDR2 FQNEAQ. Unmatched junction bases numbered 9, after V lost 1 base and J lost 2 bases. This CDR3 contains 19 residues. This CDR3 is CASSLVGTGGVGGNQPQHF. CDR3 DNA sequence: TGTGCCAGCAGCTTAGTTGGGACAGGGGGCGTTGGGGGCAATCAGCCCCAGCATTTT.

There are a few counts of this clone. The gene calls are TRBV5-1 and TRBJ1-2, with TRBD1 as a possible D gene (5 bases). Trimming removed 1 base at V and 0 bases at J, with 13 bases between. The CDR3 sequence is 16 residues long. CDR1 SGHRS and CDR2 YFSETQ come from the germline V gene. CDR3: CASSLMATAANYGYTF. The CDR3 DNA reads as TGCGCCAGCAGCTTGATGGCGACAGCCGCTAACTATGGCTACACCTTC.